These 14 T cell receptor beta chains share one sample of origin, sequenced in a study of post-analysis software for immune sequencing data. Study-wide findings and caveats: Controls had lower frequencies than patients of 4 or 5 TRBV segments, which included TRBV5-6, TRBV5-1 and TRBV20-1.

For these receptors, no antigen is known. The TCR beta cDNA libraries contained unique molecular identifiers. TCRdb reanalysed the PCR reads using MiXCR and keeps one entry per CDR3 protein. The table shows hundreds of thousands of distinct CDR3 sequences, with around 27% occurring only once. Sequencing input: blood. The receptors come from a girl under 18 with multiple sclerosis.

The chain carries TRBV6-6 and TRBJ1-2; D might be TRBD1 (6 bases). Trimming removed 6 bases at V and 0 bases at J, with 11 bases between. This CDR3 contains 14 residues. Germline values: CDR1 MNHNY, CDR2 SVGAGI (reference sequence). CDR3: CASREQGTNYGYTF. DNA of the CDR3: TGTGCCAGCAGGGAACAGGGAACTAACTATGGCTACACCTTC.

This clonotype has more than one count but fewer than ten. Here the CDR3 DNA reads TGTGCCAGCAGCCTATTAATCTCCACCGGGGAGCTGTTTTTT. Translation gives CASSLLISTGELFF. V is TRBV7-2 and J is TRBJ2-2; D gene uncertain. Per germline, CDR1 SGHTA and CDR2 FQGNSA. The CDR3 runs to 14 residues. The V end was cut by 5 bases, the J end by 4 bases, with 11 bases between.

The chain joins TRBV18 to TRBJ2-3, with 7 bases that match TRBD1. This CDR3 is built from 15 residues. V lost 3 bases, J lost 2 bases, and 5 bases stayed unmatched. The germline CDR1 and CDR2 sequences are KGHSH and LQKENI. CDR3 DNA sequence: TGTGCCAGCTCACCCTTGGGACAGTCCACAGATACGCAGTATTTT. It is translated as CASSPLGQSTDTQYF.

The chain employs TRBV12-3 or TRBV12-4 and TRBJ1-2; D not certain. The V and J ends lost 6 bases and 2 bases respectively, with 16 bases between them. The CDR3 loop spans 15 amino acids. This CDR3 is CASSPLSGGNYGYTF. The CDR3 nucleotides read TGTGCCAGCAGCCCCCTGAGCGGCGGCAACTATGGCTACACCTTC.

This clonotype showed up just a few times. The gene calls are TRBV7-2 and TRBJ2-2, with unresolved D. Looked up from germline, CDR1 is SGHTA and CDR2 is FQGNSA. The CDR3 sequence is 14 residues long. V was clipped by 5 bases and J by 3 bases, with 10 bases between them. CDR3 protein: CASSRRPYTGELFF. CDR3 nucleotide sequence: TGTGCCAGCAGCCGTCGACCCTACACCGGGGAGCTGTTTTTT.

This clonotype was detected a few times. The J gene is TRBJ2-5, the V gene TRBV6-5; maybe TRBD1 (6 bases). This CDR3 has 15 residues. Germline V gene sequence: CDR1 MNHEY, CDR2 SVGAGI. V gave up 2 bases and J gave up 4 bases, with 14 bases separating them. In DNA form, the CDR3 reads TGTGCCAGCAGTTACGTCCGGCAGGGGCCAGAGACCCAGTACTTC. Its translation: CASSYVRQGPETQYF.

This clonotype appeared many times. This CDR3 is CSASKTSLEQYF. The CDR3 DNA sequence: TGCAGTGCTAGCAAGACTAGCTTGGAGCAGTACTTC. The V call is TRBV20-1, the J call TRBJ2-7; TRBD2 matches at 7 bases. Trimming took 3 bases from V and 7 from J; bases not matched to a gene: 6. This CDR3 has 12 residues. Germline V gene data show CDR1 as DFQATT and CDR2 as SNEGSKA (reference sequence).

The chain employs TRBV20-1 and TRBJ2-5; D is unclear. The ends were cut back, 6 bases at V and 1 base at J, with 15 bases in the middle. The CDR3 has 14 residues. Germline CDR1 reads DFQATT; CDR2 reads SNEGSKA (reference sequence). The CDR3 loop reads CSASWGMPQETQYF. The CDR3 DNA reads as TGCAGTGCCAGTTGGGGAATGCCCCAAGAGACCCAGTACTTC.

This clonotype occurred a few times. This chain joins TRBV10-3 and TRBJ2-5; 7 bases are shared with TRBD1. The CDR3 sequence is 16 residues long. V shed 2 bases, J shed 1 base, and the junction held 7 bases outside the gene matches. Germline assignment: CDR1 ENHRY and CDR2 SYGVKD. This CDR3 reads CAISENRGQVQETQYF. CDR3 nucleotides: TGTGCCATCAGTGAGAATCGTGGACAGGTCCAAGAGACCCAGTACTTC.

This clonotype was seen a few times. One end of the junction is discordant with germline, which a read error may explain. The chain uses TRBV10-3 and TRBJ2-1; D gene uncertain. This CDR3 is built from 13 residues. CDR1 and CDR2 from the germline V gene are ENHRY and SYGVKD. CDR3 sequence: CAISEVADNEQCF. The CDR3 DNA is TGTGCCATCAGTGAGGTGGCAGACAATGAGCAGTGCTTC.

The J gene is TRBJ1-4, the V gene TRBV29-1, with a weak D call TRBD1 (6 bases). V lost 6 bases to trimming and J lost 6 bases, with 14 bases between them. The germline gives CDR1 SQVTM, CDR2 ANQGSEA. This CDR3 contains 13 residues. Here the CDR3 DNA reads TGCAGCGTCGCGACAGGAGGGGATGAAAAACTGTTTTTT. Translating gives CSVATGGDEKLFF.

The chain combines TRBV28 with TRBJ2-3; D is undetermined. Trimming took 7 bases from V and 5 from J, leaving 10 bases between them. Germline V CDR1 and CDR2: MDHEN, SYDVKM. The CDR3 length is 12 residues. The CDR3 coding sequence is TGTGCCAGCACCGATGAGATAGATACGCAGTATTTT. This translates into CASTDEIDTQYF. Supplemented by reference TRBV28 and TRBJ2-3, the full variable domain reads DVKVTQSSRYLVKRTGEKVFLECVQDMDHENMFWYRQDPGLGLRLIYFSYDVKMKEKGDIPEGYSVSREKKERFSLILESASTNQTSMYLCASTDEIDTQYFGPGTRLTVL.

The CDR3 DNA reads as TGTGCCAGCAGCCACGGGACAGCTTTCGGCTACACCTTC. This encodes CASSHGTAFGYTF. The chain uses TRBV14 and TRBJ1-2; 7 bases agree with TRBD1. Per the germline V gene, CDR1 is SGHDN and CDR2 is FVKESK. The CDR3 has 13 amino acids. J was trimmed by 8 bases and V by 3 bases; bases with no gene match: 6.

This sequence joins TRBV6-6 and TRBJ2-1; the D gene is possibly TRBD1 (6 bases). Trimming pared 8 bases from V and 4 bases from J, leaving 9 bases between. The V gene's germline CDR1 is MNHNY and CDR2 SVGAGI (reference sequence). The CDR3 runs 12 residues. The CDR3 region is CASWGPYNEQFF. The CDR3 coding sequence is TGTGCCAGCTGGGGGCCGTACAATGAGCAGTTCTTC.